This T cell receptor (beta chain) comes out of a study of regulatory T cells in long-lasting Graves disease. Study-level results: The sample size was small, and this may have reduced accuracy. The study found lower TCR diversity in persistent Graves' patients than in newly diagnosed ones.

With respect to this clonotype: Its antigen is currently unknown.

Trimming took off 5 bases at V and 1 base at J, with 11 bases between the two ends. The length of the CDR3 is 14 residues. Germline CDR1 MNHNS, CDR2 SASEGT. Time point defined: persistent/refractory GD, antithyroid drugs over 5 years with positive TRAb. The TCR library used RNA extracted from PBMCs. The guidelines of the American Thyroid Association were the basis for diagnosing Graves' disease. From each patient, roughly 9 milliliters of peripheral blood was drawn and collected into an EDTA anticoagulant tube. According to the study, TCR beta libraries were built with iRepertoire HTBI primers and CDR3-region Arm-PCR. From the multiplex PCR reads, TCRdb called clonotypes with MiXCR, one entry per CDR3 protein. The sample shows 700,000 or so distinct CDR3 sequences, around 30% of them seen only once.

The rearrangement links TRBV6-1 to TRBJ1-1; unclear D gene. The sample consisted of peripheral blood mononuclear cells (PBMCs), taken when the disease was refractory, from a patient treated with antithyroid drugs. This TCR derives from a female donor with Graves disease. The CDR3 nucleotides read TGTGCCAGCAGTCCCACGGTGGGGAACACTGAAGCTTTCTTT. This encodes CASSPTVGNTEAFF.